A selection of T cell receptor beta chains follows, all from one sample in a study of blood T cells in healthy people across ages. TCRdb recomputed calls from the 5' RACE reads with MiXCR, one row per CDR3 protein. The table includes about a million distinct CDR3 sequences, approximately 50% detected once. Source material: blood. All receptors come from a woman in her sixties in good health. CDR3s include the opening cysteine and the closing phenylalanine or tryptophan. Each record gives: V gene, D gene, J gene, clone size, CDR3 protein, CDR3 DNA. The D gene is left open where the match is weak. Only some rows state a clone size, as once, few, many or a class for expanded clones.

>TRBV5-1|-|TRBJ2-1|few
CASSHSSYNEQFF
TGCGCCAGCAGTCATAGCTCCTACAATGAGCAGTTCTTC
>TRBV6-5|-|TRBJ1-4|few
CASSTERAEKLFF
TGTGCCAGCAGTACTGAAAGGGCTGAAAAACTGTTTTTT
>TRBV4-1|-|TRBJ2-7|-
CASSPPDYSEQYF
TGCGCCAGCAGCCCCCCGGACTACTCCGAGCAGTACTTC
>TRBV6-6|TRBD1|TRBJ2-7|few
CASSYRDSSYEQYF
TGTGCCAGCAGTTACAGGGACAGCTCCTACGAGCAGTACTTC
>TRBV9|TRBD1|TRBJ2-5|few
CASSVGGTDYSTQYF
TGTGCCAGCAGCGTAGGGGGGACAGACTACTCGACCCAGTACTTC
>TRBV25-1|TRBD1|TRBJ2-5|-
CASSVSPRQGVFETQYF
TGTGCCAGCAGTGTAAGCCCTAGACAGGGGGTCTTTGAGACCCAGTACTTC
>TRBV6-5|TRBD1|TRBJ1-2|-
CASSTGATGKLYGYTF
TGTGCCAGCAGTACGGGGGCGACAGGGAAACTTTATGGCTACACCTTC
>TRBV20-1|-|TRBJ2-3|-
CSASLWGPDTQYF
TGCAGTGCTAGCCTCTGGGGCCCAGATACGCAGTATTTT
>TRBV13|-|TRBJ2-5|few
CASSQGGSGTQYF
TGTGCCAGCAGCCAAGGGGGAAGTGGGACCCAGTACTTC
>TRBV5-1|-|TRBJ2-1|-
CASSLSLIGPYNEQFF
TGCGCCAGCAGCTTGTCACTGATCGGCCCCTACAATGAGCAGTTCTTC
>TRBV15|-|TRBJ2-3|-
CATSRDISPDTQYF
TGTGCCACCAGCAGAGATATTTCACCAGATACGCAGTATTTT
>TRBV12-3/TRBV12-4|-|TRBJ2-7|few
CASSPRTVVNEQYF
TGTGCCAGCAGTCCAAGGACAGTTGTGAACGAGCAGTACTTC
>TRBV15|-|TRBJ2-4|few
CATSRVVLENIQYF
TGTGCCACCAGCAGAGTAGTTCTCGAAAACATTCAGTACTTC
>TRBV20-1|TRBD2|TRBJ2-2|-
CSARAGRRNTGELFF
TGCAGTGCTAGAGCCGGGAGGCGCAACACCGGGGAGCTGTTTTTT
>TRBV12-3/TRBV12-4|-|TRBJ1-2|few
CASSLVGGEVDGYTF
TGTGCCAGCAGTTTAGTGGGGGGGGAGGTGGATGGCTACACCTTC
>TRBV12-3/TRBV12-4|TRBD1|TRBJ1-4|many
CASSPGQGNEKLFF
TGTGCCAGCAGCCCGGGACAGGGGAATGAAAAACTGTTTTTT
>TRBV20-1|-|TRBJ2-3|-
CSAPRDTKTDTQYF
TGCAGTGCTCCCCGGGACACGAAAACAGATACGCAGTATTTT
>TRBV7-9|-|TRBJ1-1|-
CASSLSPGRTTEAFF
TGTGCCAGCAGCCTTTCGCCTGGGAGAACCACTGAAGCTTTCTTT
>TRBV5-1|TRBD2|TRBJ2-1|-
CASSPAGGGYNEQFF
TGCGCCAGCAGCCCAGCGGGAGGAGGTTACAATGAGCAGTTCTTC
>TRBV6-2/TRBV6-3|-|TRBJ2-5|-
CASTWTLKETQYF
TGTGCCAGCACCTGGACACTTAAAGAGACCCAGTACTTC
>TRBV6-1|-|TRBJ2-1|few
CASINIGFNEQFF
TGTGCCAGCATTAACATCGGTTTCAATGAGCAGTTCTTC
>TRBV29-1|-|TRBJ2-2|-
CSVVDSTNTGELFF
TGCAGCGTTGTCGACAGTACGAACACCGGGGAGCTGTTTTTT
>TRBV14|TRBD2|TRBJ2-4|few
CASSQPSGRAKDIQYF
TGTGCCAGCAGCCAACCGAGCGGGAGGGCCAAAGACATTCAGTACTTC
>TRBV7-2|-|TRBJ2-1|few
CASSLLATSYNEQFF
TGTGCCAGCAGCTTACTAGCGACCTCCTACAATGAGCAGTTCTTC
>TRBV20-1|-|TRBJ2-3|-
CSARDRGFTDTQYF
TGCAGTGCTAGAGATCGGGGCTTCACAGATACGCAGTATTTT
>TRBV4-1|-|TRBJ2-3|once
CASSQAPVGDTQYF
TGCGCCAGCAGCCAAGCCCCCGTGGGAGATACGCAGTATTTT
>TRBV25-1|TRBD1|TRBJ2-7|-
CASSESRLAPRGTEAYEQYF
TGTGCCAGCAGTGAATCCCGACTTGCCCCTAGGGGGACAGAAGCCTACGAGCAGTACTTC
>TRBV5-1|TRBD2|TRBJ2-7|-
CAGSLTSLSSYEQYF
TGCGCCGGCAGCCTGACTAGCCTTAGCTCCTACGAGCAGTACTTC
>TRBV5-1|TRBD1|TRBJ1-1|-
CASSLRQGTEAFF
TGCGCCAGCAGCTTACGACAGGGCACTGAAGCTTTCTTT
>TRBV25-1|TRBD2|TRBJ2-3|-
CASSELGPGRGLPDTQYF
TGTGCCAGCAGTGAATTGGGGCCTGGGCGGGGACTACCAGATACGCAGTATTTT
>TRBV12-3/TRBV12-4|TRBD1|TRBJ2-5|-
CASSPSDRGQETQYF
TGTGCCAGCAGCCCGTCGGACAGGGGACAAGAGACCCAGTACTTC
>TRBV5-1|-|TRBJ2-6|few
CASALGSGANVLTF
TGCGCCAGCGCCCTAGGTTCTGGGGCCAACGTCCTGACTTTC
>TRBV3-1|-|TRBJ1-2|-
CASSHGGRGYGYTF
TGTGCCAGCAGCCATGGGGGGCGCGGCTATGGCTACACCTTC
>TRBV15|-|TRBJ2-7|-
CATSRWTGLINEQYF
TGTGCCACCAGCAGATGGACAGGACTAATTAATGAGCAGTACTTC
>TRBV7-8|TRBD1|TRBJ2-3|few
CASSSQGAQTDTQYF
TGTGCCAGCAGTTCACAGGGGGCGCAGACAGATACGCAGTATTTT
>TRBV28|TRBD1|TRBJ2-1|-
CAGRRTGSYNEQFF
TGTGCCGGCAGAAGGACAGGCTCCTACAATGAGCAGTTCTTC
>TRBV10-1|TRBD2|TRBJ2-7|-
CASSEMRLADLYEQYF
TGCGCCAGCAGTGAGATGCGCCTAGCGGACCTCTACGAGCAGTACTTC
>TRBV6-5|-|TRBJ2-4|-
CASSLSRDVDIQYF
TGTGCCAGCAGCCTCTCCCGGGACGTCGACATTCAGTACTTC
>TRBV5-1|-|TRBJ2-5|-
CASSFSVAGEETQYF
TGCGCCAGCAGCTTCTCCGTGGCAGGAGAAGAGACCCAGTACTTC
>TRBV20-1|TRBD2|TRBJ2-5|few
CSPPSRASGGETQYF
TGCAGTCCCCCCTCCCGGGCTAGCGGGGGGGAGACCCAGTACTTC
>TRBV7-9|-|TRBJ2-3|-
CASIRQLGDTQYF
TGTGCCAGCATCCGGCAGTTGGGGGATACGCAGTATTTT
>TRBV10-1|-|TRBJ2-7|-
CVSSGPTEHEQYF
TGCGTCAGCAGCGGACCCACCGAACATGAGCAGTACTTC
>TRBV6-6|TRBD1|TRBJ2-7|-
CASSYSPGTGGSEQYF
TGTGCCAGCAGTTACTCGCCCGGGACAGGGGGGTCAGAGCAGTACTTC
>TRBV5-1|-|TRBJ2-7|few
CASSLGGVEDEQYF
TGCGCCAGCAGCTTGGGAGGGGTTGAGGACGAGCAGTACTTC
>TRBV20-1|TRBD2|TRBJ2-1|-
CSAREFGRDSYNEQFF
TGCAGTGCTAGAGAGTTTGGGAGGGACTCCTACAATGAGCAGTTCTTC
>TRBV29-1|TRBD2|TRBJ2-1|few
CSVGVLLAGPRSSYNEQFF
TGCAGCGTGGGGGTGCTACTAGCGGGACCAAGGAGCTCCTACAATGAGCAGTTCTTC
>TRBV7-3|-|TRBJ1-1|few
CASSSGGSAEAFF
TGTGCCAGCAGCTCCGGGGGTTCGGCTGAAGCTTTCTTT
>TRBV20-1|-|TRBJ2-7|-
CSADGSVSSYEQYF
TGCAGTGCCGACGGCAGCGTTAGCTCCTACGAGCAGTACTTC
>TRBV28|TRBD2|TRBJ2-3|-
CASSGDYFQTQYF
TGTGCCAGCAGTGGGGACTATTTTCAGACGCAGTATTTT
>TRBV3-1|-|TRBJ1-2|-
CASSQVSLGGYTF
TGTGCCAGCAGCCAAGTCTCCCTTGGGGGCTACACCTTC
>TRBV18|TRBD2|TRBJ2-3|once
CASSPGLAGGWGADTQYF
TGTGCCAGCTCACCCGGACTAGCGGGAGGTTGGGGCGCAGATACGCAGTATTTT
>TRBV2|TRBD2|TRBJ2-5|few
CASKGGSNQETQYF
TGTGCCAGCAAGGGCGGGAGCAATCAGGAGACCCAGTACTTC